Below, 27 T cell receptor beta chains from the same sample are listed, as sequenced in a study of T-cell reconstitution after alpha-beta-depleted transplantation in children. Preparation of the TCRbeta library used unique molecular identifiers. TCRdb fed the PCR reads into MiXCR, producing one record per CDR3 protein. Of 400,000 to 500,000 distinct CDR3 sequences in the sample, around 9.9% are singletons; the top ten hold 5% to 6.5%. The source was PBMCs from the stem cell graft donor, collected from the stem cell graft. Every receptor here comes from a human donor who donated a stem cell graft to a child with acute myeloid leukemia.

CDR3 nucleotide sequence: TGCGCCAGCAGCCGCGGACAGGGAGTAGGTGACACTGAAGCTTTCTTT. The encoded protein is CASSRGQGVGDTEAFF. J is TRBJ1-1 and V is TRBV5-1; 8 bases are a match to TRBD1. The germline V gene has CDR1 SGHRS and CDR2 YFSETQ. V trimming: 4 bases; J trimming: 3 bases; junction bases outside the gene matches: 11. CDR3 length: 16 amino acids.

The CDR3 DNA reads TGCGCCAGCAGCTTGGAAGGGACCGGGACAGCGGCTTTCTTT. Translating gives CASSLEGTGTAAFF. J is TRBJ1-1 and V is TRBV5-1, with TRBD1 matching over 7 bases. The CDR3 contains 14 residues. Germline-derived CDR1 and CDR2 are SGHRS and YFSETQ. J gave up 11 bases and V 0 bases, and 10 bases lay outside the gene matches.

This clonotype was found many times. The chain recombines TRBV12-3 or TRBV12-4 with TRBJ2-2, with D perhaps being TRBD1 or TRBD2 (5 bases each). The CDR3 sequence is 16 residues long. The ends were cut back, 6 bases at V and 0 bases at J, with 14 bases in the middle. The CDR3 bases are TGTGCCAGCAGACCGTCCGGGACGTCGAACACCGGGGAGCTGTTTTTT. Its translation is CASRPSGTSNTGELFF.

This clonotype occurred a few times. J is TRBJ2-1 and V is TRBV20-1, with D uncertain. V was clipped by 6 bases and J by 11 bases, with 23 bases between them. The CDR3 runs 14 residues. The germline gives CDR1 DFQATT, CDR2 SNEGSKA (reference sequence). This CDR3 reads CSAPIGPGGYQQFF. The CDR3 nucleotides are TGCAGTGCACCCATTGGGCCAGGCGGCTATCAGCAGTTCTTC.

This clonotype turned up a few times. The rearrangement uses TRBV29-1 and TRBJ1-2, with D tentatively TRBD1 (6 bases). Trimming took off 4 bases at V and 8 bases at J, with 11 bases between the two ends. The CDR3 is 11 residues long. Germline assignment: CDR1 SQVTM and CDR2 ANQGSEA. The CDR3 is CSVAGGWGYTF. For the CDR3, the DNA is TGCAGCGTTGCGGGGGGCTGGGGCTACACCTTC.

The V and J genes are TRBV10-3 and TRBJ1-4; tentative D call: TRBD1 (6 bases). Germline V CDR1 and CDR2: ENHRY, SYGVKD. Trimming left V 0 bases short and J 8 bases short, with 10 bases between. This CDR3 spans 14 amino acids. This chain's CDR3 is CAISESTGDEKLFF. CDR3 coding DNA: TGTGCCATCAGTGAGTCGACAGGAGACGAAAAACTGTTTTTT.

The chain employs TRBV5-1 and TRBJ2-7; 8 bases map to TRBD2. Germline V gene data show CDR1 as SGHRS and CDR2 as YFSETQ. With 4 bases clipped from V and 6 bases from J, the junction kept 9 bases outside the gene matches. The CDR3 spans 14 residues. As DNA, the CDR3 is TGCGCCAGCAGCGCGGGAGGAGCCGGTGGCGAGCAGTACTTC. It codes for CASSAGGAGGEQYF.

V and J are TRBV12-3 or TRBV12-4 and TRBJ1-2; no definite D call. CDR3 length: 13 residues. V was cut by 6 bases and J by 5 bases, with 13 bases left in between. The CDR3: CASSTAHDYGYTF. The CDR3 DNA reads as TGTGCCAGCAGCACCGCCCATGATTATGGCTACACCTTC.

Ten or more counts support this clonotype. V and J are TRBV20-1 and TRBJ2-1; no definite D call. V was cut by 2 bases and J by 9 bases, with 5 bases left in between. The CDR3 covers 10 residues. Germline CDR1 reads DFQATT; CDR2 reads SNEGSKA (reference sequence). The CDR3: CSARRIEQFF. The CDR3 nucleotides are TGCAGTGCTAGACGGATTGAGCAGTTCTTC.

The chain combines TRBV28 with TRBJ2-3, with TRBD1 matching over 7 bases. The J segment lost 3 bases and the V segment lost 6 bases, leaving 12 bases of the junction unmatched. The CDR3 has 16 amino acids. CDR1 MDHEN and CDR2 SYDVKM come from the germline V gene. The CDR3 protein is CASSLLLQGITDTQYF. DNA for the CDR3: TGTGCCAGCAGCTTGTTGCTACAGGGGATTACAGATACGCAGTATTTT.

V is TRBV29-1 and J is TRBJ2-5; D is possibly TRBD1 or TRBD2 (5 bases each). Trimming took off 4 bases at V and 5 bases at J, with 11 bases between the two ends. The CDR3 is 12 amino acids. From germline, CDR1 is SQVTM and CDR2 ANQGSEA. In DNA, the CDR3 is TGCAGCGTTGGAGGGGAGAGGGAGACCCAGTACTTC. It encodes CSVGGERETQYF.

This clonotype came up many times. This rearrangement joins TRBV6-5 to TRBJ2-4; the match to TRBD1 covers 7 bases. The CDR3 is 16 amino acids. Looked up from germline, CDR1 is MNHEY and CDR2 is SVGAGI. J gave up 0 bases and V 4 bases, and 6 bases lay outside the gene matches. The CDR3 loop is CASSSWTGLAKNIQYF. For the CDR3, the DNA is TGTGCCAGCAGTTCTTGGACAGGTTTAGCCAAAAACATTCAGTACTTC.

The chain joins TRBV7-9 to TRBJ2-5; 7 positions match TRBD2. Per the germline V gene, CDR1 is SEHNR and CDR2 is FQNEAQ (reference sequence). V gave up 5 bases and J gave up 5 bases; unmatched junction bases: 11. The CDR3 covers 15 residues. The CDR3 nucleotides are TGTGCCAGCAGCGAGGGACTACAACCGAGGGAGACCCAGTACTTC. This gives the protein CASSEGLQPRETQYF.

The chain uses TRBV5-1 and TRBJ2-7; 7 bases agree with TRBD2. The CDR3 sequence is 15 residues long. Germline V lookup: CDR1 SGHRS, CDR2 YFSETQ. V was clipped by 1 base and J by 2 bases; unmatched bases: 6. DNA for the CDR3: TGCGCCAGCAGCTTGTCGCTGGGGGGGGCCTACGAGCAGTACTTC. Translated, it gives CASSLSLGGAYEQYF.

This clonotype was observed many times. One end of the junction varies from germline; a read error may be responsible. The chain recombines TRBV12-3 or TRBV12-4 with TRBJ2-1; 9 bases align to TRBD2. The CDR3 covers 15 residues. CDR3 DNA sequence: TGCGCCAGCAGCTTGGCGGGAGGGCCGTACAATGAGCAGTTCTTC. Translated, it gives CASSLAGGPYNEQFF.

This clonotype was observed a few times. The chain couples TRBV5-1 to TRBJ2-1; TRBD2 might be the D (6 bases). This CDR3 comprises 15 residues. V lost 0 bases and J 12 bases, leaving 19 bases between the germline ends. Germline-derived CDR1 and CDR2 are SGHRS and YFSETQ. CDR3 nucleotides: TGCGCCAGCAGCTTGGTCAGAAGTCTGGAGGAGGGGCAGTTCTTC. Its protein is CASSLVRSLEEGQFF.

The chain has TRBV29-1 and TRBJ1-2; a possible D gene is TRBD1 (6 bases). Between the trimmed V and J ends, which lost 5 bases and 2 bases, there was a span of 12 bases. This CDR3 spans 13 amino acids. Germline V lookup: CDR1 SQVTM, CDR2 ANQGSEA. CDR3 sequence (DNA): TGCAGCGTTCACACAGGGAGGAACTATGGCTACACCTTC. The encoded protein is CSVHTGRNYGYTF.

This clonotype was recorded a few times. The chain links TRBV29-1 to TRBJ1-2, with a weak D call TRBD1 (6 bases). Trimming cost V 2 bases and J 8 bases, with 12 bases left between them. CDR1 and CDR2 (germline): SQVTM, ANQGSEA. This CDR3 has 12 residues. The CDR3 region has the DNA TGCAGCGTTGAACCCTTGACAGGAGGCTACACCTTC. It codes for CSVEPLTGGYTF.

The gene calls are TRBV5-1 and TRBJ1-2, with D uncertain. Trimming removed 4 bases at V and 7 bases at J, with 11 bases between. There are 12 residues in the CDR3. Germline CDR1 and CDR2: SGHRS and YFSETQ. The CDR3 loop is CASSPDLGGYTF. In nucleotides, the CDR3 is TGCGCCAGCAGCCCGGATCTTGGTGGCTACACCTTC.

This clonotype was seen a handful of times. The V gene is TRBV27, the J gene TRBJ2-5; TRBD1 might be the D (6 bases). The V gene lost 5 bases and the J gene lost 1 base, with 14 bases spanning the gap. The germline V gene has CDR1 MNHEY and CDR2 SMNVEV (reference sequence). The CDR3 runs 15 residues. The CDR3 loop is CASSPAGAVQETQYF. CDR3 DNA sequence: TGTGCCAGCAGTCCAGCAGGGGCGGTCCAAGAGACCCAGTACTTC.

The chain carries TRBV14 and TRBJ1-1, with D maybe TRBD1 (5 bases). Germline V gives CDR1 SGHDN, CDR2 FVKESK. The CDR3 consists of 16 residues. With 0 bases removed from V and 1 base from J, the gap between germline ends came to 12 bases. This chain's CDR3 is CASSQDFRVENTEAFF. For the CDR3, the DNA is TGTGCCAGCAGCCAAGACTTCAGGGTGGAGAACACTGAAGCTTTCTTT.

This clonotype was seen a handful of times. This chain joins TRBV3-1 and TRBJ1-2; D is unresolved. CDR1 is LGHDT and CDR2 is YNNKEL in the germline V gene (reference sequence). V was cut by 0 bases and J by 6 bases, with 17 bases left in between. This CDR3 is 16 amino acids long. CDR3 sequence reads: CASSQESSKGTDGYTF. In DNA form, the CDR3 reads TGTGCCAGCAGCCAAGAGAGCTCAAAGGGTACTGATGGCTACACCTTC.

In this sample, this clonotype turned up a few times. The rearrangement uses TRBV30 and TRBJ2-3, with TRBD2 identical over 8 bases. Germline-derived CDR1 and CDR2 are GTSNPN and SVGIG (reference sequence). CDR3 length: 16 residues. J was trimmed by 3 bases and V by 0 bases; bases with no gene match: 8. The CDR3 bases are TGTGCCTGGAGTGTACGTGCGGGGGGATTAACAGATACGCAGTATTTT. Its protein product is CAWSVRAGGLTDTQYF.

CDR3 in DNA: TGCAGCGTTGAAGGCAGGGGAGGCACTGAAGCTTTCTTT. Its protein product is CSVEGRGGTEAFF. The V call is TRBV29-1, the J call TRBJ1-1; D perhaps matches TRBD1 (6 bases). Trimming took off 1 base at V and 4 bases at J, with 10 bases between the two ends. Germline loops: CDR1 SQVTM, CDR2 ANQGSEA. This CDR3 comprises 13 residues.

The CDR3: CASRRDLSQAEQYF. CDR3 sequence (DNA): TGTGCCAGCAGACGGGACCTGAGTCAGGCCGAGCAGTACTTC. V gene TRBV6-1 combines with J gene TRBJ2-7; tentatively, D is TRBD1 or TRBD2 (5 bases each). Deletions cut 6 bases from V and 6 bases from J, with 18 bases between. Germline V gene lookup returns CDR1 MNHNS and CDR2 SASEGT. The CDR3 spans 14 residues.

This clonotype was recorded many times. V and J are TRBV5-1 and TRBJ2-1; 9 positions match TRBD1. J lost 4 bases, V lost 4 bases, and 6 bases had no gene match. Germline V lookup: CDR1 SGHRS, CDR2 YFSETQ. The CDR3 contains 15 residues. This chain's CDR3 is CASSQRGQGYNEQFF. The CDR3 region has the DNA TGCGCCAGCAGCCAACGGGGACAGGGATACAATGAGCAGTTCTTC.

The CDR3 DNA sequence: TGTGCCAGTAGTATCTCACCGTCCTACGAGCAGTACTTC. This sequence encodes CASSISPSYEQYF. The V gene is TRBV19, the J gene TRBJ2-7; D call uncertain. This CDR3 region has 13 residues. The V end lost 3 bases, the J end lost 1 base, and 7 bases lay between the germline ends. CDR1 is LNHDA, CDR2 SQIVND, per germline (reference sequence).